This TCR beta chain came from a study of tumor-infiltrating lymphocytes in primary liver carcinoma. In germline, CDR1 is SGHAT, CDR2 FQNNGV. This CDR3 has 12 residues. Trimming removed 5 bases at V and 5 bases at J, with 10 bases between. Joint extraction of RNA and DNA used roughly 19-31 mg of bulk tissue that was unsorted. With roughly 540 ng total RNA as template and a constant-region primer, TCR beta cDNA was made. It was through three nested multiplex PCR rounds of slightly modified ARM-PCR that TCR beta libraries arose. Forward primers for TRBV1-TRBV30 and a C-beta reverse primer served the first two PCR rounds, at about 9 cycles each. In TCRdb, the multiplex PCR reads were re-called with MiXCR into one record per CDR3 protein. The sample shows tens of thousands of distinct CDR3 sequences, over 65% of them seen only once. Concerning this clonotype: This may be a read error, as it is one base from a much larger clone.

The sequence derives from a man in his forties or fifties with primary liver carcinoma and hepatitis B virus infection. The chain couples TRBV11-2 to TRBJ2-7, with D possibly being TRBD2 (5 bases). The sequenced material came from liver tumor tissue from sampling region 2. Subset here: tumor region T2, inferior pole. In DNA form, the CDR3 reads TGTGCCAGCAGCCTAACTAGAGACGAGCAGTACTTC. It yields the protein CASSLTRDEQYF.